This entry lists 27 T cell receptor beta chains sequenced from one sample in a study of T cell responses to AZD1222 COVID-19 vaccine. Method: immunoSEQ multiplex PCR; TCRdb's copy keeps in-frame clones and lacks some. The repertoire holds around 170,000 clones, with almost 90% as singletons. Sample: peripheral blood, taken 28 days after the second AZD1222 dose. These receptors were taken from an adult who received the AZD1222 COVID-19 vaccine.

The chain employs TRBV7-9 and TRBJ1-2; 10 bases line up with TRBD1. Germline V lookup: CDR1 SEHNR, CDR2 FQNEAQ (reference sequence). This CDR3 spans 15 amino acids. The J segment lost 7 bases and the V segment lost 1 base, leaving 6 bases of the junction unmatched. CDR3 nucleotides: TGTGCCAGCAGCTTAGGTGGACAGGGGGTTTTTGGCTACACCTTC. Its translation is CASSLGGQGVFGYTF.

The chain has TRBV3-1 (or the pseudogene TRBV3-2) and TRBJ1-2; D gene ambiguous. CDR3 length: 13 amino acids. Trimming took 1 base from V and 4 from J, leaving 7 bases between them. CDR1 is LGHDT, CDR2 YNNKEL, per germline (reference sequence). The CDR3 nucleotides read TGTGCCAGCAGCCAAGTCAGGAGCTATGGCTACACCTTC. This gives the protein CASSQVRSYGYTF.

This chain joins TRBV30 and TRBJ1-3; D might be TRBD1 (5 bases). CDR1 is GTSNPN and CDR2 is SVGIG in the germline V gene (reference sequence). The germline V and J ends were trimmed by 2 bases and 4 bases, with 21 bases remaining between them. The CDR3 consists of 17 residues. CDR3 residues: CAWSLQGRGTLGNTIYF. The CDR3 DNA reads as TGTGCCTGGAGTCTGCAGGGAAGAGGTACTCTCGGAAACACCATATATTTT.

Written as DNA, the CDR3 is TGTGCCAGCAGCCATAGGGTAAGCAATCAGCCCCAGCATTTT. Translating gives CASSHRVSNQPQHF. The chain is built from TRBV3-1 (or the pseudogene TRBV3-2) and TRBJ1-5, with no clear D. CDR1 and CDR2 from the germline V gene are LGHDT and YNNKEL (reference sequence). The germline V and J ends were trimmed by 3 bases and 1 base, with 7 bases remaining between them. The CDR3 covers 14 residues.

The gene calls are TRBV4-3 and TRBJ1-2; TRBD1 agrees at 7 bases. The CDR3 has 15 residues. Germline V gene data show CDR1 as LGHNA and CDR2 as YSLEER. Germline trimming cut 2 bases from V and 4 bases from J; bases unmatched to any gene: 7. The chain's CDR3 is CASSQNAGTAYGYTF. In DNA, the CDR3 is TGCGCCAGCAGCCAAAACGCCGGGACAGCCTATGGCTACACCTTC.

The chain has TRBV2 and TRBJ2-7; D possibly corresponds to TRBD2 (6 bases). This CDR3 is 15 amino acids long. The germline CDR1 and CDR2 sequences are SNHLY and FYNNEI. Trimming cost V 4 bases and J 3 bases, with 16 bases left between them. The CDR3, as DNA: TGTGCCAGCAGTGGCTCGGTAGCGGCTGACTACGAGCAGTACTTC. Translating gives CASSGSVAADYEQYF.

The chain carries TRBV30 and TRBJ2-5, with D possibly matching TRBD2 (5 bases). Germline lookup yields CDR1 GTSNPN and CDR2 SVGIG (reference sequence). Deletions cut 2 bases from V and 1 base from J, with 8 bases between. The CDR3 length is 13 residues. The CDR3 DNA follows: TGTGCCTGGAGTACCGGGGTCCAAGAGACCCAGTACTTC. Translating gives CAWSTGVQETQYF.

This chain joins TRBV13 and TRBJ2-7, with D maybe TRBD2 (6 bases). CDR3 size: 16 residues. The germline V gene has CDR1 PRHDT and CDR2 FYEKMQ (reference sequence). V gave up 0 bases and J gave up 0 bases, with 12 bases separating them. The DNA for the CDR3 is TGTGCCAGCAGCTTAGGAGCGGGCCAACCCTCCTACGAGCAGTACTTC. Translation: CASSLGAGQPSYEQYF.

The J gene is TRBJ1-2, the V gene TRBV25-1; D ambiguous. Germline CDR1 and CDR2: MGHDK and SYGVNS. V shed 3 bases and J shed 2 bases, with 10 bases lying between them. The CDR3 is 14 amino acids. CDR3 sequence reads: CASSDGSRNYGYTF. The CDR3 nucleotides are TGTGCCAGCAGTGATGGGAGCCGGAACTATGGCTACACCTTC.

Remarks on this clone: Different DNA sequences within this sample yield the same CDR3. The rearrangement links TRBV10-3 to TRBJ2-2, with unresolved D. The CDR3 totals 14 residues. Germline CDR1 and CDR2: ENHRY and SYGVKD. V lost 5 bases and J 4 bases, leaving 11 bases between the germline ends. The CDR3 reads CAISPGGFTGELFF. The DNA of the CDR3 is TGTGCCATCAGTCCGGGCGGTTTCACCGGGGAGCTGTTTTTT.

The V call is TRBV10-3, the J call TRBJ1-2; TRBD1 is a possible D gene (5 bases). The germline CDR1 and CDR2 sequences are ENHRY and SYGVKD. V dropped 0 bases and J dropped 4 bases, with 12 bases sitting between them. The CDR3 is made up of 15 amino acids. CDR3 region: CAISESGRGSYGYTF. The CDR3 bases are TGTGCCATCAGTGAGTCTGGAAGGGGTAGCTATGGCTACACCTTC.

The V gene is TRBV7-2, the J gene TRBJ1-1; D remains unclear. CDR3 length equals 13 residues. V was trimmed by 2 bases and J by 8 bases, leaving 12 bases between them. CDR1 and CDR2 (germline): SGHTA, FQGNSA. The CDR3 reads CASSLRPEREAFF. As DNA, the CDR3 is TGTGCCAGCAGCTTACGTCCGGAACGGGAAGCTTTCTTT.

The CDR3 DNA sequence: TGTGCCAGCAGCCCTGGACAGGGAGCCTACGAGCAGTACTTC. This sequence encodes CASSPGQGAYEQYF. V gene TRBV14 combines with J gene TRBJ2-7; TRBD1 matches at 8 bases. Trimming cost V 4 bases and J 2 bases; bases outside gene matches: 4. Germline V gives CDR1 SGHDN, CDR2 FVKESK. This CDR3 comprises 14 residues.

The chain joins TRBV18 to TRBJ1-5, with D possibly being TRBD1 (5 bases). Trimming shortened V by 6 bases and J by 2 bases, and 11 bases separated the two germline ends. CDR3 length: 14 residues. Germline CDR1 and CDR2: KGHSH and LQKENI. CDR3 in DNA: TGTGCCAGCTCCGACAAGACAGGCAATCAGCCCCAGCATTTT. It specifies CASSDKTGNQPQHF.

This chain connects TRBV7-2 to TRBJ1-2, with D possibly TRBD1 on 5 matching bases. The germline V and J ends were trimmed by 3 bases and 3 bases, with 14 bases remaining between them. The CDR3 length is 15 residues. Germline CDR1 is SGHTA and CDR2 is FQGNSA. The CDR3 bases are TGTGCCAGCAGCTTGCCGGGACGCCGAGACTATGGCTACACCTTC. This codes for CASSLPGRRDYGYTF.

This clone was seen only a few times. The chain is built from TRBV27 and TRBJ2-2; 7 bases map to TRBD2. CDR1 and CDR2 from the germline V gene are MNHEY and SMNVEV (reference sequence). V lost 7 bases and J lost 6; bases outside the gene matches: 14. The CDR3 length is 16 residues. The CDR3 nucleotides read TGTGCCAGCACCAACTCGGGGGGACCTTCCTCCGGGGAGCTGTTTTTT. This codes for CASTNSGGPSSGELFF.

For the CDR3, the DNA is TGTGCCAGCAGCCAAGCAACGCTAGCGGGGGAAAATCAGTACCAAGAGACCCAGTACTTC. Translation: CASSQATLAGENQYQETQYF. The chain joins TRBV3-1 (or the pseudogene TRBV3-2) to TRBJ2-5; 10 nucleotides align to TRBD2. The CDR3 runs to 20 residues. Losses at the gene ends were 1 base for V and 0 bases for J; bases not matched to a gene: 14. Germline CDR1 is LGHDT and CDR2 is YNNKEL (reference sequence).

The V and J genes are TRBV19 and TRBJ2-1; perhaps TRBD2 as D (6 bases). Trimming pared 3 bases from V and 10 bases from J, leaving 19 bases between. This CDR3 is built from 15 residues. In germline, CDR1 is LNHDA, CDR2 SQIVND (reference sequence). The CDR3 region has the DNA TGTGCCAGTAGTATCGCACCAGGGTCGGCGGGGGAGCAGTTCTTC. It is translated as CASSIAPGSAGEQFF.

The chain employs TRBV19 and TRBJ1-5; 10 bases are a match to TRBD1. V lost 3 bases, J lost 7 bases, and 6 bases stayed unmatched. CDR3 length: 15 residues. Germline V gene data show CDR1 as LNHDA and CDR2 as SQIVND (reference sequence). The DNA of the CDR3 is TGTGCCAGTAGTATCAGACAGGGGGCAGGACAGCCCCAGCATTTT. Its translation: CASSIRQGAGQPQHF.

The chain combines TRBV29-1 with TRBJ1-1, with 7 bases that match TRBD1. CDR1 and CDR2 (germline): SQVTM, ANQGSEA. The J segment lost 3 bases and the V segment lost 6 bases, leaving 7 bases of the junction unmatched. The CDR3 has 13 amino acids. Here the CDR3 reads CSVGTAVDTEAFF. The DNA of the CDR3 is TGCAGCGTGGGGACAGCGGTTGACACTGAAGCTTTCTTT.

The V and J genes are TRBV5-4 and TRBJ1-6; tentatively, D is TRBD1 (6 bases). V was pared by 0 bases and J by 7 bases, with 11 bases between. The CDR3 loop spans 15 amino acids. Germline values: CDR1 SGHNT, CDR2 YYREEE (reference sequence). CDR3 bases: TGTGCCAGCAGCTTGGCCAGGGGAGAAAATTCACCCCTCCACTTT. Protein sequence: CASSLARGENSPLHF.

The chain links TRBV3-1 (or the pseudogene TRBV3-2) to TRBJ2-2; the D is unclear. V lost 4 bases and J lost 4, with 10 bases in between. CDR3 size: 14 residues. The germline V gene encodes CDR1 LGHDT and CDR2 YNNKEL (reference sequence). The CDR3 region is CASSPAWRTGELFF. The DNA for the CDR3 is TGTGCCAGCAGCCCCGCCTGGCGCACCGGGGAGCTGTTTTTT.

The table lists this clone with a few counts. A junction end diverges from the germline sequence, so it may reflect a read error. CDR3 sequence reads: CASSLSPYNQPHF. Here the CDR3 DNA reads TGCGCCAGCAGCTTGTCCCCGTACAACCAGCCACACTTC. This chain connects TRBV5-1 to TRBJ2-5; D is unresolved. The CDR3 is 13 amino acids. The germline CDR1 and CDR2 sequences are SGHRS and YFSETQ.

V usage is TRBV9 and J usage is TRBJ2-7; a possible D gene is TRBD1 (6 bases). CDR1 and CDR2 (germline): SGDLS, YYNGEE. This CDR3 spans 14 amino acids. Trimming took 0 bases from V and 2 from J, leaving 9 bases between them. The CDR3 DNA reads as TGTGCCAGCAGCGTAGATGGACAGACCTACGAGCAGTACTTC. Amino acid sequence: CASSVDGQTYEQYF.

The chain uses TRBV7-9 and TRBJ2-3; D could derive from TRBD1 or TRBD2 (5 bases each). Trimming shortened V by 6 bases and J by 0 bases, and 16 bases separated the two germline ends. Germline V gene data show CDR1 as SEHNR and CDR2 as FQNEAQ (reference sequence). The CDR3 has 16 residues. In DNA form, the CDR3 reads TGTGCCAGCAGGTATTCCGGGACCACTAGCACAGATACGCAGTATTTT. Its translation: CASRYSGTTSTDTQYF.

The V and J genes are TRBV29-1 and TRBJ1-1; D not certain. CDR3 length equals 13 residues. The germline V gene has CDR1 SQVTM and CDR2 ANQGSEA. V lost 3 bases, J lost 0 bases, and 8 bases lay in between. CDR3 amino acids: CSVDGPLNTEAFF. CDR3 DNA: TGCAGCGTTGATGGCCCCCTGAACACTGAAGCTTTCTTT.

V is TRBV10-3 and J is TRBJ1-2; D remains ambiguous. Trimming stripped 10 bases from V and 6 bases from J, with 18 bases between. The CDR3 has 13 amino acids. Germline V lookup: CDR1 ENHRY, CDR2 SYGVKD. This CDR3 is CATGDSGINGYTF. The CDR3 region has the DNA TGTGCCACCGGTGACTCTGGGATTAATGGCTACACCTTC.